Listed below are T cell receptor beta chains from one sample, sequenced in a study of CD8 T cells in ankylosing spondylitis. MiXCR was run by TCRdb on the 5' RACE reads, yielding one entry per CDR3 protein. The data contain approximately 42,000 distinct CDR3 sequences, approximately 10% of them singletons. Sequenced: blood, either unsorted or a sorted T cell fraction (not recorded which). The receptors derive from a male donor with ankylosing spondylitis or in good health (not recorded which). CDR3s include the opening cysteine and the closing phenylalanine or tryptophan. Fields, in order: J gene, CDR3 length, clone size, V gene, D gene, CDR3 DNA, CDR3 protein. D genes are given only for firm matches. The size field is filled for only some rows; it gives once, few, many or a size class.

J: TRBJ1-6; length: 12; size: many; V: TRBV25-1; D: -; DNA: TGTGCCAGCAGTGAATTGGATTCACCCCTCCACTTT; CDR3: CASSELDSPLHF
J: TRBJ1-3; length: 16; size: -; V: TRBV5-1; D: TRBD1; DNA: TGCGCCAGCAGCCCTGCGACAGGGAACTCTGGAAACACCATATATTTT; CDR3: CASSPATGNSGNTIYF
J: TRBJ2-1; length: 13; size: many; V: TRBV15; D: -; DNA: TGTGCCACCAGCAGAGATATAGAGAATGAGCAGTTCTTC; CDR3: CATSRDIENEQFF
J: TRBJ2-7; length: 17; size: -; V: TRBV7-8; D: TRBD2; DNA: TGTGCCAGCAGCTTCACAACGTCGGCGGGGGGACCCTACGAGCAGTACTTC; CDR3: CASSFTTSAGGPYEQYF
J: TRBJ1-5; length: 15; size: many; V: TRBV12-3/TRBV12-4; D: -; DNA: TGTGCCAGCAGTTTAGCAGGAGTTGAGGGGGAGCCCCAGCATTTT; CDR3: CASSLAGVEGEPQHF
J: TRBJ2-3; length: 16; size: many; V: TRBV5-1; D: TRBD1; DNA: TGCGCCAGCAGCGCGACAGGGAACCCTAGCACAGATACGCAGTATTTT; CDR3: CASSATGNPSTDTQYF
J: TRBJ2-1; length: 16; size: many; V: TRBV12-3/TRBV12-4; D: -; DNA: TGTGCCAGCAGGGATCGCTCGGTAATGTTCAGAGATGAGCAGTTCTTC; CDR3: CASRDRSVMFRDEQFF
J: TRBJ2-3; length: 15; size: many; V: TRBV5-1; D: TRBD2; DNA: TGCGCCAGCAGCTTGGAAGGGAGGGGCACAGATACGCAGTATTTT; CDR3: CASSLEGRGTDTQYF
J: TRBJ1-1; length: 14; size: few; V: TRBV6-1; D: -; DNA: TGTGCCAGCAGTGATTTGGGGGACTACACTGAAGCTTTCTTT; CDR3: CASSDLGDYTEAFF
J: TRBJ1-6; length: 12; size: many; V: TRBV20-1; D: -; DNA: TGCAGTGTTTCACAGGGTACTTCACCCCTCCACTTT; CDR3: CSVSQGTSPLHF
J: TRBJ2-3; length: 14; size: many; V: TRBV20-1; D: TRBD2; DNA: TGCAGTGCTAGGGCTAGCGGGGGGGAGGATACGCAGTATTTT; CDR3: CSARASGGEDTQYF
J: TRBJ1-5; length: 15; size: few; V: TRBV5-5; D: -; DNA: TGTGCCAGCAGCTTGGCCTTACAGTTGGACCAGCCCCAGCATTTT; CDR3: CASSLALQLDQPQHF
J: TRBJ2-7; length: 13; size: -; V: TRBV5-1; D: -; DNA: TGCGCCAGCAGCTTGAGCTGGGGGTACGAGCAGTACTTC; CDR3: CASSLSWGYEQYF
J: TRBJ2-2; length: 15; size: many; V: TRBV12-3/TRBV12-4; D: TRBD1; DNA: TGTGCCAGCAGCATAGGGGGCAGGGACACCGGGGAGCTGTTTTTT; CDR3: CASSIGGRDTGELFF
J: TRBJ2-1; length: 12; size: many; V: TRBV15; D: -; DNA: TGTGCCACCAGCGGCAACAGCAGGGAGCAGTTCTTC; CDR3: CATSGNSREQFF
J: TRBJ2-7; length: 16; size: few; V: TRBV18; D: TRBD2; DNA: TGTGCCAGCTCACCTAGCGGGGGGTCCAGCTCCTACGAGCAGTACTTC; CDR3: CASSPSGGSSSYEQYF